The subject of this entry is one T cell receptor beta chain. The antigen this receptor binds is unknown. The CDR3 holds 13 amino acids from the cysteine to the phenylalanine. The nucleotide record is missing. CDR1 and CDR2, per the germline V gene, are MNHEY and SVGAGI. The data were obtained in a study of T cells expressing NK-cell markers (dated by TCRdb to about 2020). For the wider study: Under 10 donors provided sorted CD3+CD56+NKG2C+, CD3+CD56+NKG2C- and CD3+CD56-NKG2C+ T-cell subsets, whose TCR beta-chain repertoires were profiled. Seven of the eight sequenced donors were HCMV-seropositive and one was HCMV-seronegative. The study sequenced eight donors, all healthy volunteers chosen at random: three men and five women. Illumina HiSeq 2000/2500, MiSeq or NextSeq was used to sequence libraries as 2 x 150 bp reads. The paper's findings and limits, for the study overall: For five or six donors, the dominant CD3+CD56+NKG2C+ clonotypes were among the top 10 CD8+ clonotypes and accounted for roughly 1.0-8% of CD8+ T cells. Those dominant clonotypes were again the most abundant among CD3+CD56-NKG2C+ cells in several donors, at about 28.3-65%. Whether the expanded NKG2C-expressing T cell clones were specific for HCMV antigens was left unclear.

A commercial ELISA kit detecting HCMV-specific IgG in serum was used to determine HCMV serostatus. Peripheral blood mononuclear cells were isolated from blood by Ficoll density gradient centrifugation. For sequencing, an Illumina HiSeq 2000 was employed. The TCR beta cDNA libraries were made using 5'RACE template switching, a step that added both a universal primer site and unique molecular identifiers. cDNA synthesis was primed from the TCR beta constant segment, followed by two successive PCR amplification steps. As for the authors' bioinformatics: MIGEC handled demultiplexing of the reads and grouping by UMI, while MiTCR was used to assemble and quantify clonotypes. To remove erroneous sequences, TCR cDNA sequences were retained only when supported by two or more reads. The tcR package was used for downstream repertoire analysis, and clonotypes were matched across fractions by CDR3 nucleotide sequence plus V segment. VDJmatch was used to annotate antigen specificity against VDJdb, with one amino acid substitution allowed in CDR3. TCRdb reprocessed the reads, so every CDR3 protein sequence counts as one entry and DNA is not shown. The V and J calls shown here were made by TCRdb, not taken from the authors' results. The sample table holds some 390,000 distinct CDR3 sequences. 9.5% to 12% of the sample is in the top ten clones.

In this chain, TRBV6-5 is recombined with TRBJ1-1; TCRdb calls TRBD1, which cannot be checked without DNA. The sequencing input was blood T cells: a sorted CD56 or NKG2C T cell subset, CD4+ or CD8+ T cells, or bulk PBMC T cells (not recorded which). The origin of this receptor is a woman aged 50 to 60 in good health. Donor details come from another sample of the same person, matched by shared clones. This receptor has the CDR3 CASMTGTGGPPFF.